Listed below are T cell receptor beta chains from one sample, sequenced in a study of T cells after yellow fever vaccination. TCRdb re-derived calls from the 5' RACE reads in MiXCR, one entry per CDR3 protein. The sample consists of some 560,000 distinct CDR3 sequences, roughly 17% of them appearing once. Sequenced here: PBMCs, sampled less than 6 days after the first yellow fever vaccination. The receptor source for this set is a man aged 18 to 30 who received the YFV17D yellow fever vaccine. CDR3s include the opening cysteine and the closing phenylalanine or tryptophan. D genes are given only for firm matches. Clone size is not always given. Where it is, it says once, few, many or a class for expanded clones.

size	V	D	J	DNA	CDR3
many	TRBV28	.	TRBJ2-1	TGTGCCAGCAGTCCAACAGCCCAGGTTTACAATGAGCAGTTCTTC	CASSPTAQVYNEQFF
once	TRBV5-8	.	TRBJ2-1	TGTGCCAGCAGCCTCAGGGGGGGTTATTACAATGAGCAGTTCTTC	CASSLRGGYYNEQFF
few	TRBV21-1	.	TRBJ1-6	TGTGCCAGCAGCATCACCCCAGGGATAACCTATAATTCACCCCTCCACTTT	CASSITPGITYNSPLHF
.	TRBV11-1	TRBD1	TRBJ1-1	TGTGCCAGCAGCCCCCGACAGGGACGGAGCACTGAAGCTTTCTTT	CASSPRQGRSTEAFF
few	TRBV28	.	TRBJ1-1	TGTGCCAGCAGTTTCCTAGCTTCAGGGTGGGAGAACACTGAAGCTTTCTTT	CASSFLASGWENTEAFF
few	TRBV3-1	.	TRBJ1-2	TGTGCCAGCAGCCACAGTGGCTACACCTTC	CASSHSGYTF
.	TRBV12-3/TRBV12-4	TRBD1	TRBJ2-7	TGTGCCAGCAGAGGACAGGGGCACCACGAGCAGTACTTC	CASRGQGHHEQYF
few	TRBV12-3/TRBV12-4	TRBD2	TRBJ2-5	TGTGCCAGCAGAGCGGGGCCCTTTTTTGAGACCCAGTACTTC	CASRAGPFFETQYF
.	TRBV20-1	.	TRBJ2-3	TGCAGTGCTAGACGAGATAGCACAGATACGCAGTATTTT	CSARRDSTDTQYF
.	TRBV5-1	.	TRBJ2-3	TGCGCCAGCACAGGGCTAGATACGCAGTATTTT	CASTGLDTQYF
few	TRBV4-2	TRBD1	TRBJ1-1	TGTGCCAGCAGCCTCGCAACATCCGGGACAGCGAACACTGAAGCTTTCTTT	CASSLATSGTANTEAFF
many	TRBV12-3/TRBV12-4	TRBD1	TRBJ2-7	TGTGCCAGCGGGTGGACAGGGATGAATTGGTACTTC	CASGWTGMNWYF
many	TRBV5-8	.	TRBJ1-1	TGTGCCAGCAGCTTGTCCAGTGAAGCTTTCTTT	CASSLSSEAFF
.	TRBV7-8	.	TRBJ2-2	TGTGCCAGCAGCTGGGTGCGAGTTCCCACCGGGGAGCTGTTTTTT	CASSWVRVPTGELFF
.	TRBV7-9	.	TRBJ2-1	TGTGCCAGCAGCTCCCAGGGAAGGTCCTACAATGAGCAGTTCTTC	CASSSQGRSYNEQFF
.	TRBV12-3/TRBV12-4	.	TRBJ2-5	TGTGCCAGCAGTGTCGTCCCACAAGAGACCCAGTACTTC	CASSVVPQETQYF
.	TRBV6-2/TRBV6-3	.	TRBJ2-5	TGTGCCAGCAGTTCCAGAAATCAAGAGACCCAGTACTTC	CASSSRNQETQYF
few	TRBV19	.	TRBJ1-1	TGTGCCAGTCGACTACAGATGAACACTGAAGCTTTCTTT	CASRLQMNTEAFF
.	TRBV12-3/TRBV12-4	TRBD2	TRBJ2-3	TGTGCCAGCAGTTTAAGAGCGGGGGGGGTGGATACGCAGTATTTT	CASSLRAGGVDTQYF
few	TRBV6-5	TRBD2	TRBJ2-5	TGTGCCAGCAGACTCGCTCCGGGACTAGCGGGGCAAGAGACCCAGTACTTC	CASRLAPGLAGQETQYF
few	TRBV14	.	TRBJ1-6	TGTGCCAGCAGCCAAGAGGGGTTTCTCACCCTCCACTTT	CASSQEGFLTLHF
.	TRBV5-4	TRBD2	TRBJ2-3	TGTGCCAGCAGCGCCGGGATGGGGCGGGGGGGCCATGATACGCAGTATTTT	CASSAGMGRGGHDTQYF
few	TRBV6-6	.	TRBJ1-2	TGTGCCAGCTACACAGGGAAAAGGGGAGGCTACACCTTC	CASYTGKRGGYTF
.	TRBV10-3	TRBD2	TRBJ2-3	TGTGCCATCAACGGGGGACTAGCGGGGGTCAGCACAGATACGCAGTATTTT	CAINGGLAGVSTDTQYF
few	TRBV6-2/TRBV6-3	.	TRBJ1-3	TGTGCCAGCGGAACGGAGGGAAACACCATATATTTT	CASGTEGNTIYF